These 30 T cell receptor beta chains were sequenced from one sample in a study of blood T cells in healthy people across ages. Next came a second PCR, run for about 6 to 12 cycles, which used a sample-barcoded 5' primer along with a J-beta primer mix. Each CDR3 protein is one row after TCRdb ran MiXCR on the 5' RACE reads. The sample records 550,000 to 650,000 distinct CDR3 sequences, about 27% being singletons. These data are also associated with another study on T cells of mothers and their children.

Material: blood. All receptors derive from a boy aged 2 to 10 in good health.

The chain is built from TRBV5-1 and TRBJ2-7; D is unresolved. V shed 0 bases and J shed 1 base, with 5 bases lying between them. CDR1 is SGHRS, CDR2 YFSETQ, per germline. There are 13 residues in the CDR3. The CDR3 loop is CASSLDFSYEQYF. The CDR3 DNA reads TGCGCCAGCAGCTTGGACTTTTCCTACGAGCAGTACTTC.

This clonotype showed up just a few times. The genes are TRBV15 and TRBJ2-2; D not certain. The CDR3 covers 14 residues. Looked up from germline, CDR1 is LNHNV and CDR2 is YYDKDF (reference sequence). Trimming removed 1 base from V and 5 bases from J, with 8 bases in between. CDR3 in amino acids: CATSRAGRTGELFF. CDR3 nucleotide sequence: TGTGCCACCAGCAGAGCGGGCCGAACCGGGGAGCTGTTTTTT.

The table lists this clonotype with a few counts. The V and J genes are TRBV20-1 and TRBJ1-4, with TRBD1 matching over 7 bases. The CDR3 covers 14 residues. Trimming removed 6 bases from V and 6 bases from J; junction bases left unmatched: 10. The germline CDR1 and CDR2 sequences are DFQATT and SNEGSKA (reference sequence). CDR3 coding DNA: TGCAGTGCGCCCAAGACAGGGAACGATGAAAAACTGTTTTTT. Protein: CSAPKTGNDEKLFF.

There are many counts of this clonotype. This sequence joins TRBV5-1 and TRBJ1-3; TRBD1 matches at 11 bases. The ends lost 8 bases at V and 4 bases at J; junction bases unmatched: 5. Germline CDR1 is SGHRS and CDR2 is YFSETQ. The length of the CDR3 is 14 residues. The CDR3, as DNA: TGCGCCAGTGGACAGGGGGCGCCAGGAAACACCATATATTTT. This codes for CASGQGAPGNTIYF.

This clonotype was detected a few times. The chain employs TRBV12-5 and TRBJ1-2; no reliable D call. Germline-derived CDR1 and CDR2 are LGHNT and FRNRAP. The CDR3 spans 11 residues. Trimming took off 3 bases at V and 10 bases at J, with 9 bases between the two ends. CDR3: CASGFGPVYTF. The CDR3 nucleotides are TGTGCTAGTGGTTTCGGCCCGGTCTACACCTTC.

The chain joins TRBV3-1 to TRBJ2-1; D remains unclear. Trimming pared 1 base from V and 1 base from J, leaving 5 bases between. This CDR3 contains 14 residues. CDR1 and CDR2 (germline): LGHDT, YNNKEL (reference sequence). The CDR3 loop reads CASSQVASYNEQFF. DNA for the CDR3: TGTGCCAGCAGCCAAGTGGCGTCCTACAATGAGCAGTTCTTC.

The V gene is TRBV6-2 or TRBV6-3, the J gene TRBJ2-5; D not resolved. The J call may be incorrect, as the DNA end agrees better with TRBJ2-1. The CDR3 consists of 13 residues. Germline V gene sequence: CDR1 MNHEY, CDR2 SVGEGT. CDR3 nucleotides: TGTGCCAGCAGTCCATCTCAAAGGAATGAGCAGTTCTTC. It encodes CASSPSQRNEQFF.

This chain connects TRBV27 to TRBJ1-1; tentatively, D is TRBD1 (6 bases). Per germline, CDR1 MNHEY and CDR2 SMNVEV (reference sequence). The CDR3 covers 15 residues. With 2 bases removed from V and 6 bases from J, the gap between germline ends came to 16 bases. In DNA, the CDR3 is TGTGCCAGCAGTTTAGAGTGGGGGGGGGCGGCTGAAGCTTTCTTT. This encodes CASSLEWGGAAEAFF.

V is TRBV7-9 and J is TRBJ1-1, with 7 nucleotides matching TRBD1. With V trimmed by 5 bases and J by 2 bases, 5 bases remained unmatched. This CDR3 is built from 14 residues. Germline V lookup: CDR1 SEHNR, CDR2 FQNEAQ (reference sequence). The CDR3 coding sequence is TGTGCCAGCAGCACCAGGGGGGGTAACACTGAAGCTTTCTTT. Residues: CASSTRGGNTEAFF.

This clonotype was picked up a small number of times. The CDR3 coding sequence is TGTGCCTGGAGTTTAGCCTACGAGCAGTACTTC. Protein sequence: CAWSLAYEQYF. The V and J genes are TRBV30 and TRBJ2-7; no clear D. The CDR3 has 11 residues. V was shortened by 2 bases and J by 2 bases, with 4 bases between the two germline ends. Germline values: CDR1 GTSNPN, CDR2 SVGIG (reference sequence).

The chain recombines TRBV10-3 with TRBJ2-3, with unresolved D. Germline assignment: CDR1 ENHRY and CDR2 SYGVKD. The CDR3 loop spans 12 amino acids. V lost 3 bases, J lost 5 bases, and 6 bases lay in between. CDR3 protein: CAISDQLDTQYF. The CDR3 DNA is TGTGCCATCAGTGACCAATTAGATACGCAGTATTTT.

The chain joins TRBV5-1 to TRBJ2-1; tentatively, D is TRBD2 (5 bases). This CDR3 has 16 amino acids. The V and J ends lost 4 bases and 1 base respectively, with 15 bases between them. The germline V gene encodes CDR1 SGHRS and CDR2 YFSETQ. CDR3 coding DNA: TGCGCCAGCAGCCCCCGCACTAGTTTGTCCTACAATGAGCAGTTCTTC. This gives the protein CASSPRTSLSYNEQFF.

This clonotype turned up a few times. This chain links TRBV2 with TRBJ2-1; 7 bases fit TRBD2. The last part of the DNA fits TRBJ2-5 better; the J call may be wrong. CDR1 is SNHLY and CDR2 is FYNNEI in the germline V gene. The CDR3 consists of 15 residues. CDR3 sequence reads: CASSGGTGGQETQYF. The CDR3 nucleotides read TGTGCCAGCAGTGGGGGGACGGGGGGTCAGGAGACCCAGTACTTC.

This clonotype was observed a few times. V gene TRBV2 combines with J gene TRBJ1-2, with TRBD1 as a possible D gene (5 bases). V gave up 2 bases and J gave up 8 bases, with 12 bases separating them. CDR1 is SNHLY and CDR2 is FYNNEI in the germline V gene. This CDR3 comprises 13 residues. The CDR3 protein is CASSESRRAGYTF. The CDR3, as DNA: TGTGCCAGCAGTGAATCGCGCAGGGCCGGCTACACCTTC. The full variable domain, in which reference TRBV2 and TRBJ1-2 provide the parts outside the CDR3, is EPEVTQTPSHQVTQMGQEVILRCVPISNHLYFYWYRQILGQKVEFLVSFYNNEISEKSEIFDDQFSVERPDGSNFTLKIRSTKLEDSAMYFCASSESRRAGYTFGSGTRLTVV.

As DNA, the CDR3 is TGCGCCAGCAGCCAAGCATGGGGGGCGGCATACGAGCAGTACTTC. Encoded protein: CASSQAWGAAYEQYF. The J gene is TRBJ2-7, the V gene TRBV4-3; D could derive from TRBD1 or TRBD2 (6 bases each). The CDR3 has 15 amino acids. V lost 1 base to trimming and J lost 4 bases, with 14 bases between them. CDR1 is LGHNA and CDR2 is YSLEER in the germline V gene.

The gene calls are TRBV30 and TRBJ1-1, with D possibly matching TRBD1 (6 bases). V was shortened by 2 bases and J by 11 bases, with 15 bases between the two germline ends. Germline V gene sequence: CDR1 GTSNPN, CDR2 SVGIG (reference sequence). The CDR3 runs 12 residues. In DNA form, the CDR3 reads TGTGCCTGGAGTCCCCCAGGGGCAGGGGCTTTCTTT. Amino acid sequence: CAWSPPGAGAFF.

This sequence joins TRBV5-1 and TRBJ2-3; D possibly uses TRBD1 or TRBD2 (5 bases each). V was clipped by 3 bases and J by 2 bases, with 10 bases between them. The CDR3 has 14 amino acids. Per germline, CDR1 SGHRS and CDR2 YFSETQ. The CDR3 nucleotides are TGCGCCAGCAGCTCGGGGCCCATCACAGATACGCAGTATTTT. Protein sequence: CASSSGPITDTQYF.

This clonotype came up a few times. V and J are TRBV7-2 and TRBJ1-6; D gene ambiguous. In germline, CDR1 is SGHTA, CDR2 FQGNSA. The length of the CDR3 is 16 residues. Trimming removed 5 bases from V and 8 bases from J, with 19 bases in between. The DNA of the CDR3 is TGTGCCAGCAGCCCCCGGATTAAGTGGATGGATTCACCCCTCCACTTT. Translation gives CASSPRIKWMDSPLHF.

In its sample, this clonotype was seen a few times. The V and J genes are TRBV7-2 and TRBJ2-1, with D possibly TRBD2 on 6 matching bases. Near its end, the DNA agrees better with TRBJ2-7, so the J call may be wrong. CDR3 size: 14 residues. Germline V CDR1 and CDR2: SGHTA, FQGNSA. The CDR3, as DNA: TGTGCCAGCAGCTTAGCGCTAGGAGGGTACGAGCAGTACTTC. Encoded protein: CASSLALGGYEQYF.

The chain combines TRBV10-1 with TRBJ2-1; D might be TRBD1 or TRBD2, each matching 5 bases. Trimming stripped 0 bases from V and 12 bases from J, with 18 bases between. The germline gives CDR1 WNHNN, CDR2 SYGVQD (reference sequence). The CDR3 totals 15 residues. DNA of the CDR3: TGCGCCAGCAGTGAGTCAGCGGCCCTCCTTAGGGGGCAGTTCTTC. Amino acids: CASSESAALLRGQFF.

This chain connects TRBV7-2 to TRBJ2-5; TRBD1 is a possible D gene (6 bases). Trimming cost V 5 bases and J 0 bases, with 16 bases left between them. Germline CDR1 and CDR2: SGHTA and FQGNSA. The length of the CDR3 is 16 residues. CDR3 residues: CASSTQGMANQETQYF. CDR3 coding DNA: TGTGCCAGCAGCACCCAGGGGATGGCCAACCAAGAGACCCAGTACTTC. The full variable domain, in which reference TRBV7-2 and TRBJ2-5 provide the parts outside the CDR3, is GAGVSQSPSNKVTEKGKDVELRCDPISGHTALYWYRQSLGQGLEFLIYFQGNSAPDKSGLPSDRFSAERTGGSVSTLTIQRTQQEDSAVYLCASSTQGMANQETQYFGPGTRLLVL.

The gene calls are TRBV10-3 and TRBJ1-3; unclear D gene. Germline CDR1 reads ENHRY; CDR2 reads SYGVKD. The V end lost 2 bases, the J end lost 4 bases, and 3 bases lay between the germline ends. This CDR3 region has 12 residues. CDR3 loop: CAISEPGNTIYF. CDR3 nucleotides: TGTGCCATCAGTGAGCCGGGAAACACCATATATTTT.

This clonotype has only a few counts. Sequence at one end of the junction differs from germline and may be a read error. The CDR3 DNA reads as TGCGCCAGCTCACCAGTGGGGGGGTCAGATACGCAGTATTTT. Its translation: CASSPVGGSDTQYF. The V gene is TRBV18, the J gene TRBJ2-3, with TRBD2 matching over 7 bases. CDR3 length: 14 residues. The V gene's germline CDR1 is KGHSH and CDR2 LQKENI.

This clonotype has just a few counts. The rearrangement links TRBV7-9 to TRBJ2-7; D gene ambiguous. V was trimmed by 5 bases and J by 6 bases, leaving 17 bases between them. Germline-derived CDR1 and CDR2 are SEHNR and FQNEAQ (reference sequence). This CDR3 has 14 residues. The CDR3 is CASSPPRTASEQYF. CDR3 in DNA: TGTGCCAGCAGCCCACCCCGGACGGCCAGCGAGCAGTACTTC.

This clonotype showed up many times. This chain uses TRBV12-3 or TRBV12-4 with TRBJ1-2; weak D call: TRBD1 (6 bases). Trimming pared 5 bases from V and 4 bases from J, leaving 17 bases between. The CDR3 is 15 residues long. CDR3 bases: TGTGCCAGCAGTCCATACTTGACAGGAATCTATGGCTACACCTTC. Its protein is CASSPYLTGIYGYTF.

This clonotype has only a few counts. The chain uses TRBV12-5 and TRBJ1-4, with a weak D call TRBD1 (6 bases). Trimming stripped 4 bases from V and 5 bases from J, with 23 bases between. CDR3 length: 18 amino acids. Germline CDR1 reads LGHNT; CDR2 reads FRNRAP. Here the CDR3 DNA reads TGTGCTAGTGGTTGGGCCCTCTCCCGGAGTGGGGGCAATGAAAAACTGTTTTTT. Translating it yields CASGWALSRSGGNEKLFF.

This clonotype was seen more than once but under ten times. This sequence joins TRBV5-1 and TRBJ1-2; D unresolved. This CDR3 is 14 amino acids long. CDR1 is SGHRS and CDR2 is YFSETQ in the germline V gene. Trimming left V 2 bases short and J 6 bases short, with 14 bases between. Here the CDR3 reads CASSFVGLGDGYTF. Here the CDR3 DNA reads TGCGCCAGCAGCTTTGTAGGGCTTGGAGATGGCTACACCTTC.

This clonotype was detected only a few times. The chain combines TRBV9 with TRBJ2-2; possibly TRBD2 for D (5 bases). The CDR3 runs 14 residues. The V end was cut by 2 bases, the J end by 7 bases, with 12 bases between. The germline CDR1 and CDR2 sequences are SGDLS and YYNGEE. CDR3 sequence: CASSVLGEGGELFF. The CDR3 DNA reads as TGTGCCAGCAGCGTTCTAGGAGAGGGCGGGGAGCTGTTTTTT.

As DNA, the CDR3 is TGTGCCAGCAGCTTAGAGGCAGGGCGAGGAACTGAAGCTTTCTTT. Protein sequence: CASSLEAGRGTEAFF. This chain connects TRBV11-2 to TRBJ1-1; D perhaps matches TRBD1 (5 bases). Germline-derived CDR1 and CDR2 are SGHAT and FQNNGV. The CDR3 spans 15 residues. V gave up 0 bases and J gave up 5 bases, with 13 bases separating them.

The rearrangement links TRBV19 to TRBJ2-7; D call uncertain. This CDR3 comprises 14 residues. The germline V gene encodes CDR1 LNHDA and CDR2 SQIVND (reference sequence). Deletions cut 1 base from V and 4 bases from J, with 11 bases between. This CDR3 reads CASSIVNGMYEQYF. The CDR3 bases are TGTGCCAGTAGTATAGTTAACGGCATGTACGAGCAGTACTTC.